The 9 T cell receptor beta chains presented below share a single source sample, sequenced in a study of blood T cells in healthy people across ages (dated by TCRdb to the mid-2010s). The library was produced with 5' RACE. Sequenced on an Illumina HiSeq 2500. A second PCR of about 6 to 11 cycles was performed with a sample-barcoded 5' primer and a J-beta primer mix. The public reads were reanalyzed by TCRdb: fastp trimming at Q25, MiXCR alignment, in-frame beta chains only. Identical CDR3 protein sequences are pooled into one entry, listed with their most common genes and DNA. This sample has over 1,500,000 distinct CDR3 sequences in its table, and 49% of those were observed once. The ten largest clones capture over 2% of the sample. The source material was blood. These TCRs come from a woman between 35 and 50 years old in good health.

The chain links TRBV21-1 to TRBJ1-4; the D segment call TRBD1 is taken from the table without a DNA check. TRBV21-1 is a recognized pseudogene. This CDR3 is built from 13 residues. As DNA, the CDR3 is TGTGCCAGCAGCGCCTCCGGGACGCGAAAACTGTTTTTT. Residues: CASSASGTRKLFF.

The V and J genes are TRBV5-1 and TRBJ1-2; possible D gene TRBD1, 5 bases. The CDR3 has 14 residues. V was shortened by 4 bases and J by 4 bases, with 14 bases between the two germline ends. In germline, CDR1 is SGHRS, CDR2 YFSETQ. Here the CDR3 DNA reads TGCGCCAGCAGCAAGGGACGGGGGAGCTATGGCTACACCTTC. As protein: CASSKGRGSYGYTF.

The V call is TRBV4-3, the J call TRBJ1-2; 9 nucleotides align to TRBD1. The junction had 10 bases not matched to a gene; V was cut back by 3 bases and J by 8 bases. The V gene's germline CDR1 is LGHNA and CDR2 YSLEER. The CDR3 is 15 residues long. The CDR3 region is CASSQTTGQGMGYTF. The CDR3 DNA is TGCGCCAGCAGCCAGACTACGGGACAGGGTATGGGCTACACCTTC.

The chain uses TRBV25-1 and TRBJ2-5, with 7 bases fitting TRBD1. This CDR3 contains 14 residues. Germline V lookup: CDR1 MGHDK, CDR2 SYGVNS. The junction had 6 bases not matched to a gene; V was cut back by 3 bases and J by 5 bases. As DNA, the CDR3 is TGTGCCAGCAGTGAGATGACAGGGCGGGAGACCCAGTACTTC. Protein sequence: CASSEMTGRETQYF.

V gene TRBV5-6 combines with J gene TRBJ1-4; a weak D match, TRBD1 (5 bases). V was clipped by 0 bases and J by 0 bases, with 12 bases between them. Germline CDR1 reads SGHDT; CDR2 reads YYEEEE. The CDR3 runs to 17 residues. The CDR3 nucleotides are TGTGCCAGCAGCTTGGGGGACTCTGCGGCAACTAATGAAAAACTGTTTTTT. Protein product: CASSLGDSAATNEKLFF.

The chain employs TRBV20-1 and TRBJ2-3; 8 bases are shared with TRBD2. CDR3 length: 15 residues. Germline values: CDR1 DFQATT, CDR2 SNEGSKA (reference sequence). V shed 6 bases, J shed 1 base, and the junction held 9 bases outside the gene matches. The CDR3 region has the DNA TGCAGTGCCTACTACCGGGGGGGAGGCACAGATACGCAGTATTTT. Translating gives CSAYYRGGGTDTQYF.

The chain carries TRBV5-4 and TRBJ2-5; no definite D call. V shed 6 bases and J shed 3 bases, with 12 bases lying between them. The CDR3 totals 13 residues. Germline V gene lookup returns CDR1 SGHNT and CDR2 YYREEE (reference sequence). CDR3 loop: CASTPTSEETQYF. In DNA, the CDR3 is TGTGCCAGCACCCCAACCTCGGAAGAGACCCAGTACTTC.

The DNA for the CDR3 is TGTGCCAGCAGCCCTCGGCCCGGACAGAGGGATGGCTACACCTTC. Translation gives CASSPRPGQRDGYTF. This sequence joins TRBV12-3 or TRBV12-4 and TRBJ1-2, with D perhaps matching TRBD1 (6 bases). There are 15 residues in the CDR3. V dropped 6 bases and J dropped 6 bases, with 20 bases sitting between them.

This clonotype came up a few times. The rearrangement links TRBV5-6 to TRBJ2-5; no definite D call. The germline gives CDR1 SGHDT, CDR2 YYEEEE. The CDR3 has 12 residues. The V and J ends lost 6 bases and 5 bases respectively, with 11 bases between them. The DNA of the CDR3 is TGTGCCAGCACCACTTTCGGGGAGACCCAGTACTTC. It is translated as CASTTFGETQYF.